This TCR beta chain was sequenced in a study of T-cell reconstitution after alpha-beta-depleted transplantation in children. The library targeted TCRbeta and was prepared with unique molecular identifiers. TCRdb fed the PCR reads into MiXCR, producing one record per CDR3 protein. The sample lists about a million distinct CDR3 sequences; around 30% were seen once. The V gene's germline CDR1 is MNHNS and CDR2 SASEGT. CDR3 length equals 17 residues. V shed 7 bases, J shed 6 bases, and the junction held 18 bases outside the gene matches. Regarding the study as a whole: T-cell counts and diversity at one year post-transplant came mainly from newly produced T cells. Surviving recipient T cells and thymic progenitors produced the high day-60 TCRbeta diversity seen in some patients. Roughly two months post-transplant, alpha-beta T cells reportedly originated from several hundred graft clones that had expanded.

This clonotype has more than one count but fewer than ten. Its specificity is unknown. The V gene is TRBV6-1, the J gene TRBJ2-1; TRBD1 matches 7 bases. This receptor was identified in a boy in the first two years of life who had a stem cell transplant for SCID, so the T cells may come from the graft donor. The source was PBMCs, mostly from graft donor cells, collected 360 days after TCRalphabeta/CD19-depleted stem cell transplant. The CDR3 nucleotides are TGTGCCAGCACCCCTTCTCCGACAGGGTTGGTCGGCAATGAGCAGTTCTTC. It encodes CASTPSPTGLVGNEQFF.